The 10 T cell receptor beta chains listed next were all sequenced from one sample in a study of blood T cell repertoires in COVID-19. TCRdb's copy holds only in-frame clones and misses some; the assay was immunoSEQ multiplex PCR. The sample has approximately 260,000 clones; 80% to 90% are singletons. The specimen sequenced was peripheral blood. These receptors came from a woman in her sixties or seventies with acute or convalescent COVID-19.

This clone was recorded only once. The CDR3 sequence: CARSLAPVSNQPQHF. In nucleotides, the CDR3 is TGTGCCAGAAGTTTAGCTCCCGTTAGCAATCAGCCCCAGCATTTT. This chain connects TRBV3-1 (or the pseudogene TRBV3-2) to TRBJ1-5; D gene unclear. Deletions cut 9 bases from V and 0 bases from J, with 15 bases between. From germline, CDR1 is LGHDT and CDR2 YNNKEL (reference sequence). The length of the CDR3 is 15 residues.

The CDR3 loop is CASSTVRDRFDSPLHF. The CDR3 coding sequence is TGTGCCAGCAGCACGGTCCGGGACAGATTCGATTCACCCCTCCACTTT. The chain employs TRBV5-6 and TRBJ1-6; 7 bases align to TRBD1. Trimming cost V 4 bases and J 8 bases; bases outside gene matches: 12. CDR3 size: 16 residues. The germline gives CDR1 SGHDT, CDR2 YYEEEE.

The chain has TRBV2 and TRBJ2-3, with 7 nucleotides matching TRBD2. This CDR3 comprises 15 residues. CDR1 and CDR2 from the germline V gene are SNHLY and FYNNEI. Trimming at V came to 4 bases and at J to 4 bases, leaving 8 bases not matched to a gene. As DNA, the CDR3 is TGTGCCAGCAGTGGCCGGGGACGGGGGGCAGATACGCAGTATTTT. This encodes CASSGRGRGADTQYF.

The chain employs TRBV11-1 and TRBJ1-6; no clear D gene. Germline CDR1 is SGHAT and CDR2 is FQDESV (reference sequence). The CDR3 has 13 residues. V was trimmed by 3 bases and J by 11 bases, leaving 11 bases between them. CDR3 in amino acids: CASSLSFAAPLHF. The CDR3 DNA is TGTGCCAGCAGCTTGTCTTTTGCGGCACCCCTCCACTTT.

The chain employs TRBV9 and TRBJ2-3; D is possibly TRBD2 (5 bases). Per germline, CDR1 SGDLS and CDR2 YYNGEE. The CDR3 is 14 amino acids. Trimming pared 3 bases from V and 2 bases from J, leaving 10 bases between. DNA of the CDR3: TGTGCCAGCAGCGCTGACTACTCCACAGATACGCAGTATTTT. Protein product: CASSADYSTDTQYF.

The V gene is TRBV2, the J gene TRBJ2-1; TRBD2 matches 8 bases. The CDR3 length is 15 residues. Trimming cost V 5 bases and J 1 base; bases outside gene matches: 4. Germline V gives CDR1 SNHLY, CDR2 FYNNEI. The CDR3: CASSSGGGSYNEQFF. The CDR3 DNA is TGTGCCAGCAGTAGCGGGGGCGGGTCCTACAATGAGCAGTTCTTC.

This chain links TRBV5-5 with TRBJ2-2, with D perhaps TRBD2 (6 bases). CDR3 size: 18 residues. Germline assignment: CDR1 SGHKS and CDR2 YYEKEE (reference sequence). V was clipped by 1 base and J by 0 bases, with 16 bases between them. CDR3: CASSLKRAGLSNTGELFF. The CDR3 DNA reads TGTGCCAGCAGCTTGAAACGCGCGGGACTTTCGAACACCGGGGAGCTGTTTTTT.

The V and J genes are TRBV3-1 (or the pseudogene TRBV3-2) and TRBJ1-4; TRBD1 might be the D (6 bases). V was trimmed by 0 bases and J by 12 bases, leaving 11 bases between them. CDR1 LGHDT and CDR2 YNNKEL come from the germline V gene (reference sequence). The length of the CDR3 is 13 residues. CDR3 residues: CASSQDTTGQLFF. CDR3 nucleotides: TGTGCCAGCAGCCAAGATACGACAGGTCAACTGTTTTTT.

The chain uses TRBV7-7 and TRBJ2-1, with 8 bases lining up with TRBD2. With 5 bases clipped from V and 7 bases from J, the junction kept 4 bases outside the gene matches. CDR3 length: 13 amino acids. Germline lookup yields CDR1 SSHAT and CDR2 FNYEAQ (reference sequence). The CDR3 nucleotides are TGTGCCAGCAGCCACGGACTAGCTAATGAGCAGTTCTTC. Encoded protein: CASSHGLANEQFF.

This chain connects TRBV19 to TRBJ2-1, with 8 bases lining up with TRBD1. The junction had 9 bases not matched to a gene; V was cut back by 3 bases and J by 8 bases. Germline values: CDR1 LNHDA, CDR2 SQIVND (reference sequence). This CDR3 contains 15 residues. CDR3: CASSIPTGQGHEQFF. CDR3 nucleotides: TGTGCCAGTAGTATTCCAACCGGACAGGGCCATGAGCAGTTCTTC.